The next 32 T cell receptor beta chains were all read from a single sample in a study of T cells in Graves' hyperthyroidism and ophthalmopathy (dated by TCRdb to between 2018 and 2021). The library was produced with multiplex PCR. The listed sequencing device is Illumina HiSeq 2000. The TCR beta CDR3 regions were amplified from RNA transcripts. A first-round RT-PCR of the TCR CDR3 used the HTBI primer set with the Qiagen OneStep RT-PCR kit. Starting from the raw public reads, TCRdb applied fastp trimming at Q25, assembled clones with MiXCR and retained in-frame beta chains. Duplicate CDR3 protein sequences are folded into a single record with the most common DNA and genes. This sample holds under 650,000 distinct CDR3 sequences; around 15% were observed only once. In total, the top ten clones hold 3.8% of the sample. Sequences were obtained from blood. All receptors derive from a woman aged 25-40 years with Graves' hyperthyroidism.

The chain links TRBV7-9 to TRBJ2-7, with 8 bases fitting TRBD2. This CDR3 is 14 amino acids long. Germline CDR1 and CDR2: SEHNR and FQNEAQ (reference sequence). Trimming took 5 bases from V and 7 from J; bases not matched to a gene: 10. The CDR3 here is CASSPRGGRMEQYF. The CDR3 DNA follows: TGTGCCAGCAGCCCACGGGGGGGAAGGATGGAGCAGTACTTC. Looking up the rest from reference TRBV7-9 and TRBJ2-7 gives the full variable domain: DTGVSQNPRHKITKRGQNVTFRCDPISEHNRLYWYRQTLGQGPEFLTYFQNEAQLEKSRLLSDRFSAERPKGSFSTLEIQRTEQGDSAMYLCASSPRGGRMEQYFGPGTRLTVT.

In its sample, this clonotype was seen many times. The junction differs from germline at one of its ends, possibly a read error. The chain links TRBV5-1 to TRBJ2-7, with D uncertain. The length of the CDR3 is 14 residues. Germline assignment: CDR1 SGHRS and CDR2 YFSETQ. CDR3 DNA sequence: TGTGCCAGCAGTTTAGACGGTAGACCCTACGAGCAGTACTTC. It encodes CASSLDGRPYEQYF. Drawing the rest from reference TRBV5-1 and TRBJ2-7, the complete variable domain is KAGVTQTPRYLIKTRGQQVTLSCSPISGHRSVSWYQQTPGQGLQFLFEYFSETQRNKGNFPGRFSGRQFSNSRSEMNVSTLELGDSALYLCASSLDGRPYEQYFGPGTRLTVT.

This clonotype was picked up a small number of times. This chain's CDR3 is CATGTGTIYEQYF. CDR3 in DNA: TGTGCCACCGGGACAGGGACGATCTACGAGCAGTACTTC. The rearrangement links TRBV10-3 to TRBJ2-7; 9 bases agree with TRBD1. This CDR3 has 13 amino acids. J lost 3 bases, V lost 10 bases, and 7 bases had no gene match. Germline CDR1 and CDR2: ENHRY and SYGVKD.

The rearrangement uses TRBV7-9 and TRBJ2-2, with 10 bases that match TRBD2. The CDR3 is 16 amino acids. Looked up from germline, CDR1 is SEHNR and CDR2 is FQNEAQ (reference sequence). V trimming: 6 bases; J trimming: 4 bases; junction bases outside the gene matches: 8. CDR3 amino acids: CASSSSGSSSTGELFF. The CDR3 bases are TGTGCCAGCAGTTCTAGCGGGAGCTCCTCCACCGGGGAGCTGTTTTTT.

This clonotype was recorded many times. The J gene is TRBJ1-2, the V gene TRBV30; tentative D call: TRBD1 (6 bases). The V and J ends lost 6 bases and 4 bases respectively, with 15 bases between them. Germline V CDR1 and CDR2: GTSNPN, SVGIG (reference sequence). This CDR3 is 13 amino acids long. The CDR3 here is CACPRTATYGYTF. As DNA, the CDR3 is TGTGCCTGTCCCCGGACAGCGACCTATGGCTACACCTTC.

Many counts were recorded for this clonotype. This chain joins TRBV15 and TRBJ2-1; D gene ambiguous. Germline V lookup: CDR1 LNHNV, CDR2 YYDKDF (reference sequence). The V and J ends lost 1 base and 0 bases respectively, with 7 bases between them. The CDR3 contains 15 residues. The CDR3 spells CATSRARSSYNEQFF. The CDR3 DNA sequence: TGTGCCACCAGCAGAGCCCGAAGCTCCTACAATGAGCAGTTCTTC.

Ten or more counts support this clonotype. The chain combines TRBV20-1 with TRBJ1-1; 7 bases agree with TRBD1. Germline CDR1 and CDR2: DFQATT and SNEGSKA (reference sequence). V trimming: 3 bases; J trimming: 0 bases; junction bases outside the gene matches: 7. The CDR3 totals 15 residues. The CDR3 DNA reads TGCAGTGCTAGGATAGGGGGCCTCATGAACACTGAAGCTTTCTTT. Translated: CSARIGGLMNTEAFF.

The J gene is TRBJ2-5, the V gene TRBV6-2 or TRBV6-3; possible D gene TRBD1, 6 bases. The germline V and J ends were trimmed by 0 bases and 7 bases, with 9 bases remaining between them. Germline values: CDR1 MNHEY, CDR2 SVGEGT. The CDR3 totals 13 residues. CDR3 sequence reads: CASSYSQQGTQYF. Written as DNA, the CDR3 is TGTGCCAGCAGTTACTCACAACAGGGGACCCAGTACTTC.

The chain joins TRBV5-5 to TRBJ2-3, with D perhaps TRBD1 (5 bases). Trimming pared 5 bases from V and 1 base from J, leaving 11 bases between. Germline values: CDR1 SGHKS, CDR2 YYEKEE (reference sequence). CDR3 length: 14 amino acids. CDR3 sequence reads: CASSSDSRTDTQYF. CDR3 sequence (DNA): TGTGCCAGCAGTTCCGACAGCCGCACAGATACGCAGTATTTT.

This clonotype was seen repeatedly, ten times or more. The chain carries TRBV11-2 and TRBJ2-1; D ambiguous. Germline CDR1 SGHAT, CDR2 FQNNGV. This CDR3 comprises 13 residues. Trimming cost V 1 base and J 8 bases, with 9 bases left between them. CDR3 DNA sequence: TGTGCCAGCAGCTTAGTGTTAAACCATGAGCAGTTCTTC. Protein product: CASSLVLNHEQFF.

This clonotype has a count of ten or more. J is TRBJ2-6 and V is TRBV6-1; D uncertain. There are 16 residues in the CDR3. V lost 8 bases and J 0 bases, leaving 14 bases between the germline ends. Germline V gene data show CDR1 as MNHNS and CDR2 as SASEGT. The CDR3 nucleotides read TGTGCCAGCCGCGTCGAGGTGGGCTCTGGGGCCAACGTCCTGACTTTC. Protein sequence: CASRVEVGSGANVLTF.

The chain is built from TRBV20-1 and TRBJ2-3; 9 bases match TRBD1. Germline CDR1 DFQATT, CDR2 SNEGSKA (reference sequence). V lost 1 base, J lost 2 bases, and 7 bases stayed unmatched. The CDR3 has 16 amino acids. CDR3 residues: CSARGDRALYTDTQYF. CDR3 in DNA: TGCAGTGCTAGAGGGGACAGGGCCCTTTACACAGATACGCAGTATTTT.

This chain connects TRBV15 to TRBJ2-1; TRBD1 or TRBD2 may be the D gene (5 bases each). The germline gives CDR1 LNHNV, CDR2 YYDKDF (reference sequence). This CDR3 region has 13 residues. V lost 0 bases to trimming and J lost 9 bases, with 9 bases between them. The CDR3: CATSRDQGREQFF. The CDR3 DNA is TGTGCCACCAGCAGAGATCAGGGACGTGAGCAGTTCTTC.

This clonotype showed up many times. The genes are TRBV28 and TRBJ1-5; possibly TRBD1 for D (6 bases). The CDR3 has 15 amino acids. Trimming left V 5 bases short and J 4 bases short, with 15 bases between. The V gene's germline CDR1 is MDHEN and CDR2 SYDVKM. The CDR3 is CASSPAQGVNQPQHF. In DNA, the CDR3 is TGTGCCAGCAGTCCCGCACAGGGAGTTAATCAGCCCCAGCATTTT.

Many counts were recorded for this clonotype. This chain links TRBV12-3 or TRBV12-4 with TRBJ2-2; D remains unclear. V was pared by 4 bases and J by 6 bases, with 6 bases between. This CDR3 region has 12 residues. The CDR3 sequence is CASSSDPGELFF. The CDR3 DNA reads as TGTGCCAGCAGTTCCGATCCCGGGGAGCTGTTTTTT.

A few counts support this clonotype. This chain links TRBV6-1 with TRBJ2-5; 10 positions match TRBD2. In germline, CDR1 is MNHNS, CDR2 SASEGT. With V trimmed by 5 bases and J by 1 base, 4 bases remained unmatched. This CDR3 spans 15 amino acids. The CDR3 coding sequence is TGTGCCAGCAGTAGCGGGAGGGCCCGCCAAGAGACCCAGTACTTC. The encoded protein is CASSSGRARQETQYF.

This clonotype was found a few times. The chain is built from TRBV19 and TRBJ2-1; D gene ambiguous. This CDR3 has 13 amino acids. V shed 7 bases and J shed 5 bases, with 12 bases lying between them. In germline, CDR1 is LNHDA, CDR2 SQIVND (reference sequence). CDR3 nucleotides: TGTGCCAGTACCGGAAGACCTAACAATGAGCAGTTCTTC. Protein: CASTGRPNNEQFF.

This clonotype showed up just a few times. The CDR3 reads CASSSSAGLIFLYGYTF. CDR3 DNA: TGTGCCAGCAGTTCATCTGCGGGCCTCATTTTTCTATATGGCTACACCTTC. J is TRBJ1-2 and V is TRBV28; D is undetermined. Trimming pared 4 bases from V and 5 bases from J, leaving 23 bases between. The CDR3 has 17 residues. The germline CDR1 and CDR2 sequences are MDHEN and SYDVKM.

This clonotype showed up many times. The rearrangement uses TRBV20-1 and TRBJ2-5; D gene uncertain. Trimming left V 3 bases short and J 5 bases short, with 7 bases between. This CDR3 has 11 amino acids. Germline V CDR1 and CDR2: DFQATT, SNEGSKA (reference sequence). The CDR3 reads CSASFLETQYF. The CDR3 DNA sequence: TGCAGTGCTAGCTTTCTGGAGACCCAGTACTTC.

This clonotype was seen many times. The genes are TRBV29-1 and TRBJ2-3; the D gene could be TRBD1 or TRBD2 (5 bases each). V lost 7 bases and J lost 2, with 13 bases in between. This CDR3 has 13 residues. Germline V gives CDR1 SQVTM, CDR2 ANQGSEA. The CDR3, as DNA: TGCAGCGCCGAGGGACGGTTCACAGATACGCAGTATTTT. Translated, it gives CSAEGRFTDTQYF.

This clonotype was seen a few times. CDR3 region: CASIPSGIYNEQFF. DNA of the CDR3: TGTGCCAGCATCCCCAGCGGGATCTACAATGAGCAGTTCTTC. This sequence joins TRBV27 and TRBJ2-1, with 7 positions matching TRBD2. This CDR3 has 14 residues. CDR1 is MNHEY and CDR2 is SMNVEV in the germline V gene (reference sequence). With 7 bases clipped from V and 3 bases from J, the junction kept 6 bases outside the gene matches.

In this sample, this clonotype turned up many times. The chain couples TRBV11-2 to TRBJ2-5; 13 bases fit TRBD2. The junction had 7 bases not matched to a gene; V was cut back by 7 bases and J by 5 bases. The CDR3 covers 15 residues. CDR1 is SGHAT, CDR2 FQNNGV, per germline. As DNA, the CDR3 is TGTGCCAGCAACCGACTAGCGGGAGGCCCGGAGACCCAGTACTTC. Protein sequence: CASNRLAGGPETQYF.

This clonotype was counted ten times or more. This chain connects TRBV12-3 or TRBV12-4 to TRBJ2-1; TRBD2 aligns across 9 bases. The V gene end was trimmed by 7 bases and the J gene end by 6 bases; junction bases not matched to a gene: 7. There are 14 residues in the CDR3. The CDR3 DNA reads as TGTGCCAGCACCTTAGCGGGAGTGGTCAATGAGCAGTTCTTC. It specifies CASTLAGVVNEQFF.

In its sample, this clonotype was seen many times. The V call is TRBV29-1, the J call TRBJ2-1; D is ambiguous. Trimming removed 8 bases from V and 1 base from J, with 15 bases in between. CDR1 is SQVTM and CDR2 is ANQGSEA in the germline V gene. The CDR3 consists of 14 residues. CDR3: CSCANARSYNEQFF. The CDR3 bases are TGCAGCTGTGCTAATGCTAGGTCCTACAATGAGCAGTTCTTC.

This clonotype has a count of ten or more. This sequence joins TRBV6-1 and TRBJ1-1; 7 nucleotides match TRBD1. The trim removed 4 bases at V and 0 bases at J, leaving 8 bases unmatched. The CDR3 runs 16 residues. Germline V gene sequence: CDR1 MNHNS, CDR2 SASEGT. DNA of the CDR3: TGTGCCAGCAGTGGGGACAGTCTATTCATGAACACTGAAGCTTTCTTT. It translates to CASSGDSLFMNTEAFF.

This clonotype has a handful of counts. The chain uses TRBV20-1 and TRBJ2-7; weak D call: TRBD2 (7 bases). Germline values: CDR1 DFQATT, CDR2 SNEGSKA (reference sequence). The CDR3 contains 19 residues. V lost 2 bases, J lost 6 bases, and 32 bases lay in between. The CDR3 here is CSARRPRSGGGRGVSEQYF. CDR3 nucleotides: TGCAGTGCTAGAAGGCCCAGATCGGGGGGCGGGAGAGGAGTCTCCGAGCAGTACTTC.

This clonotype was recorded at least ten times. The CDR3 coding sequence is TGTGCCTCCCTCAGGGTCAACACTGAAGCTTTCTTT. Translated, it gives CASLRVNTEAFF. The rearrangement uses TRBV30 and TRBJ1-1, with a tentative D call TRBD1 (5 bases). Germline-derived CDR1 and CDR2 are GTSNPN and SVGIG (reference sequence). The CDR3 extends over 12 amino acids. V lost 7 bases to trimming and J lost 2 bases, with 11 bases between them. The variable domain in full, completed from reference TRBV30 and TRBJ1-1, reads SQTIHQWPATLVQPVGSPLSLECTVEGTSNPNLYWYRQAAGRGLQLLFYSVGIGQISSEVPQNLSASRPQDRQFILSSKKLLLSDSGFYLCASLRVNTEAFFGQGTRLTVV.

The V and J genes are TRBV5-1 and TRBJ2-3; 11 bases map to TRBD2. Per germline, CDR1 SGHRS and CDR2 YFSETQ. After removal of 3 bases from V and 2 bases from J, the junction contained 5 bases not matched to a gene. This CDR3 has 16 amino acids. The CDR3 is CASSSLAGGNTDTQYF. CDR3 in DNA: TGCGCCAGCAGCTCTCTAGCGGGAGGAAACACAGATACGCAGTATTTT.

V usage is TRBV2 and J usage is TRBJ2-1; maybe TRBD1 (5 bases). CDR3 size: 14 residues. The V gene's germline CDR1 is SNHLY and CDR2 FYNNEI. Trimming stripped 6 bases from V and 8 bases from J, with 17 bases between. In DNA, the CDR3 is TGTGCCAGCAGACCTCTAGGGGCGGCGGATGAGCAGTTCTTC. This sequence encodes CASRPLGAADEQFF.

This chain joins TRBV2 and TRBJ2-7, with 7 bases identical to TRBD2. Germline V gives CDR1 SNHLY, CDR2 FYNNEI. With 6 bases clipped from V and 3 bases from J, the junction kept 20 bases outside the gene matches. The CDR3 consists of 18 residues. CDR3 sequence (DNA): TGTGCCAGCAGCGTAGCTCCCATTACGGGGGAGGGCCTCTACGAGCAGTACTTC. This codes for CASSVAPITGEGLYEQYF.

The chain is built from TRBV27 and TRBJ2-7; no clear D. The CDR3 consists of 13 residues. V lost 3 bases and J lost 2, with 8 bases in between. Germline lookup yields CDR1 MNHEY and CDR2 SMNVEV (reference sequence). The CDR3 here is CASSLKLAYEQYF. The CDR3 bases are TGTGCCAGCAGTTTGAAGCTAGCCTACGAGCAGTACTTC.

The table lists this clonotype with many counts. The gene calls are TRBV5-1 and TRBJ2-1, with D perhaps TRBD1 (6 bases). The CDR3 loop spans 13 amino acids. The germline V gene encodes CDR1 SGHRS and CDR2 YFSETQ. V shed 0 bases and J shed 7 bases, with 8 bases lying between them. Here the CDR3 DNA reads TGCGCCAGCAGCTTGGGTACAGGGAATGAGCAGTTCTTC. Its protein is CASSLGTGNEQFF.